One T cell receptor beta chain is described in this entry. The data originate from a study of CD8 T cells in Susac syndrome. V gave up 6 bases and J gave up 3 bases, with 16 bases separating them. The CDR3 has 15 residues. Reverse transcription of roughly 0.45 to 1 ug RNA was performed with random hexamers. The immunoSEQ assay covered 54 Vbeta and 13 Jbeta segments for CDR3. TCRdb fed the immunoSEQ multiplex PCR reads into MiXCR, producing one record per CDR3 protein. The table lists approximately 200,000 distinct CDR3 sequences, about 93% of them singletons, with over 0.1% in the top ten. The chain uses TRBV12-3 or TRBV12-4 and TRBJ2-3; D perhaps matches TRBD1 (5 bases). Sequencing input: CD8+ T cells from PBMCs. This TCR came from a human donor with multiple sclerosis. The CDR3 is CASSQTVPETDTQYF. CDR3 nucleotide sequence: TGTGCCAGCAGCCAGACAGTTCCCGAGACAGATACGCAGTATTTT.